These 5 T cell receptor beta chains came from one sample sequenced in a study of blood T cell repertoires in COVID-19. TCRdb keeps only in-frame clones here, not all; method: immunoSEQ multiplex PCR. The sample contains about 150,000 clones, 80% to 90% of which appear only once. The material sequenced was peripheral blood. The receptors stem from a man in his sixties or seventies with acute or convalescent COVID-19.

This sequence joins TRBV3-1 (or the pseudogene TRBV3-2) and TRBJ2-5; D is possibly TRBD1 (6 bases). CDR1 is LGHDT and CDR2 is YNNKEL in the germline V gene (reference sequence). The ends were cut back, 2 bases at V and 5 bases at J, with 15 bases in the middle. This CDR3 has 15 amino acids. The CDR3, as DNA: TGTGCCAGCAGCCAAACCAGGGGTGGTGCGGAGACCCAGTACTTC. Translation: CASSQTRGGAETQYF.

Here the CDR3 reads CASATVGTGNEQFF. CDR3 in DNA: TGTGCCAGTGCGACGGTAGGCACGGGGAATGAGCAGTTCTTC. The V call is TRBV19, the J call TRBJ2-1; tentatively, D is TRBD2 (5 bases). The V gene lost 8 bases and the J gene lost 7 bases, with 18 bases spanning the gap. The CDR3 is made up of 14 amino acids. CDR1 LNHDA and CDR2 SQIVND come from the germline V gene (reference sequence).

The V and J genes are TRBV28 and TRBJ1-1; 8 bases agree with TRBD1. Germline CDR1 is MDHEN and CDR2 is SYDVKM. V gave up 8 bases and J gave up 0 bases; unmatched junction bases: 11. The CDR3 extends over 16 amino acids. As DNA, the CDR3 is TGTGCCAGCGGCCTAACAGGGGGTGACATGAACACTGAAGCTTTCTTT. It specifies CASGLTGGDMNTEAFF.

This clone was picked up one time. The chain joins TRBV6-6 to TRBJ1-1; unclear D gene. CDR1 MNHNY and CDR2 SVGAGI come from the germline V gene (reference sequence). The CDR3 totals 14 residues. V was shortened by 5 bases and J by 1 base, with 11 bases between the two germline ends. The CDR3 here is CASSPRFGNTEAFF. DNA of the CDR3: TGTGCCAGCAGTCCTCGGTTTGGGAACACTGAAGCTTTCTTT.

V usage is TRBV4-1 and J usage is TRBJ2-5; 15 nucleotides align to TRBD2. With V trimmed by 1 base and J by 4 bases, 10 bases remained unmatched. There are 19 residues in the CDR3. Germline CDR1 is MGHRA and CDR2 is YSYEKL. The CDR3 reads CASSQGTSGRAGGRETQYF. CDR3 sequence (DNA): TGCGCCAGCAGCCAAGGGACTAGCGGGAGGGCCGGTGGAAGAGAGACCCAGTACTTC.